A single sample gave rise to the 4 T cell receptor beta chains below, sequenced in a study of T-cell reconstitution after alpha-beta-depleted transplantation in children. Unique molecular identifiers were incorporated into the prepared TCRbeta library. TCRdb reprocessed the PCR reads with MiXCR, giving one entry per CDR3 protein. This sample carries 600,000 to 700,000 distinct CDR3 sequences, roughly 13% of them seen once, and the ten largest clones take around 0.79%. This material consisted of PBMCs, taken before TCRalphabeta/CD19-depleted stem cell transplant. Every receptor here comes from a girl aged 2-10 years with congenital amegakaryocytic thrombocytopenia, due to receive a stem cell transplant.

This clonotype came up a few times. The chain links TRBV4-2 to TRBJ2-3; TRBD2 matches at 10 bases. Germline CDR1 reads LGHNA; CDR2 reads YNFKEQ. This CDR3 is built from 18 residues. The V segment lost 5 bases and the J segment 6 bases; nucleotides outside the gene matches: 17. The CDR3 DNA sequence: TGTGCCAGCAGCTTTAGACTAGCGGGCACTCCTCCCATGGATACGCAGTATTTT. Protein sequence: CASSFRLAGTPPMDTQYF.

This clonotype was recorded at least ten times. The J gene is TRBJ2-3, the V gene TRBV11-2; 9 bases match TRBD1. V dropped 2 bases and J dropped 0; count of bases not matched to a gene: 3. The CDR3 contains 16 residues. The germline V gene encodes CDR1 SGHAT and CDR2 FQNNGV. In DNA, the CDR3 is TGTGCCAGCAGCTTAACAGGGGGCAGGAGCACAGATACGCAGTATTTT. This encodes CASSLTGGRSTDTQYF.

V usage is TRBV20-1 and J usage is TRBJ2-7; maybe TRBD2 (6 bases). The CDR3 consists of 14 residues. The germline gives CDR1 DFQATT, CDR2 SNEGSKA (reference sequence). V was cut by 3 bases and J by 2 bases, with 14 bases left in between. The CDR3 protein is CSASPGGSTYEQYF. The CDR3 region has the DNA TGCAGTGCTAGTCCTGGGGGGTCAACCTACGAGCAGTACTTC.

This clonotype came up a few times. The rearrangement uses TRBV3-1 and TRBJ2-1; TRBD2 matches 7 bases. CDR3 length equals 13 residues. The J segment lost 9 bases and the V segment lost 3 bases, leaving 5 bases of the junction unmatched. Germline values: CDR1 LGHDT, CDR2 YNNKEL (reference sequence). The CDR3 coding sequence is TGTGCCAGCAGCCACCCCGGCGGGAGTGAGCAGTTCTTC. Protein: CASSHPGGSEQFF.